This T cell receptor (beta chain) derives from a study of neoadjuvant anti-PD-1 for oral cavity cancer (dated by TCRdb to the early 2020s). About the study as a whole: Patients mostly received three to four biweekly doses of nivolumab at 3 mg/kg before curative-intent surgical resection. The parent correlative cohort included roughly 12 patients, with a roughly 35% response rate. Patients who did not progress were given a fourth nivolumab dose at about day 43 and had definitive surgical resection on days 50-56. Responders were defined as patients with complete response, partial response or stable disease by RECIST 1.1; non-responders were defined as patients with progression. Summary of the overall study and its limitations: Higher pretreatment blood Treg/Th17 ratios correlated with both higher pretreatment blood TCRbeta clonality and lower post-treatment tumor TCRbeta clonality. After neoadjuvant nivolumab, significantly higher T cell clonality (Gini index) was found within PBMCs in non-responders than in responders. Only a few patients per response group were included in the TCR analyses, and the authors called for validation in larger cohorts.

This sample's time point label indicates: before neoadjuvant nivolumab. Patients were newly diagnosed with stage II-IVA oral cavity squamous cell carcinoma and had received no prior systemic or radiation treatment. Everyone in the cohort had locally advanced, HPV-negative oral cavity squamous cell carcinoma. Peripheral blood mononuclear cells were analyzed directly and were not maintained or expanded in culture. The samples were drawn from a longitudinal correlative study tied to a single-arm phase II trial testing neoadjuvant nivolumab in oral cavity squamous cell carcinoma. Subject-matched pre- and post-treatment PBMCs and tumors from three responders and three non-responders underwent genomic DNA-based TCRbeta sequencing. Peripheral blood mononuclear cells were drawn once before nivolumab treatment and a second time after treatment, when surgery took place. Genomic DNA was isolated from PBMCs using the Maxwell RSC DNA from Cells kit.

PBMC libraries used mostly 450 to 500 ng of input genomic DNA for deep sequencing, with six replicates per sample. The immunoSEQ hsTCRbeta kit was used to prepare TCRbeta libraries according to the manufacturer's instructions. The finished libraries were brought together in one pool at approximately 3.2 nM, which was then read using an Illumina NovaSeq 6000 S4 flow cell. On the study's bioinformatics: Raw data preprocessing and quality control were performed with the immunoSEQ Analyzer. The analysis was restricted to productive rearrangements, with each unique CDR3 amino acid sequence defining a clonotype. Using the R package tcR, the researchers computed the Gini-Simpson index as their estimate of repertoire clonality. Student's t test was used to compare Gini indices, while Pearson correlation assessed associations with tumor size change. This is the immuneACCESS table as TCRdb keeps it, with only in-frame sequences that have V and J called. A part of the clones is gone; compared with another copy, unresolved V genes explain less than half, and the rest is unexplained. V, J and clone size are taken as reported in that table, and D and trimming were inferred from the DNA itself. This sample comprises approximately 13,000 clones, 66% of them detected only once. The ten largest account for approximately 2.2% of the sample.

In its sample, this clone was seen a few times. Its antigen is unknown. Per-base quality was not reported, and no clone a single base away is much larger than it. The germline V gene gives CDR1 as SGHRS and CDR2 as YFSETQ. V loses 0 bases of germline sequence and J loses 3 bases, and the interval between the two ends is 7 bases. Inclusive of the bounding cysteine and phenylalanine, the CDR3 is 15 residues long. Only CDR3 DNA is held: 45 bases, read in frame from base 1. This receptor was taken from a person aged 35 to 85 with oral cavity squamous cell carcinoma. The chain couples TRBV5-1 to TRBJ1-6; no D gene can be assigned with confidence. The sample in question was PBMCs, obtained before nivolumab (anti-PD-1) treatment. The sequenced DNA is TGCGCCAGCAGCTTGGAGGCGGACTATAATTCACCCCTCCACTTT. The translation is CASSLEADYNSPLHF.